This record looks at one T cell receptor (beta chain) sequence and its context. This specimen comes from a study of blood T cell repertoires in COVID-19. Study overall: The samples span acute and convalescent COVID-19 from the United States, Italy and Spain.

The ends lost 2 bases at V and 5 bases at J; junction bases unmatched: 10. The germline V gene has CDR1 LNHDA and CDR2 SQIVND (reference sequence). This CDR3 is 16 amino acids long. Generated by immunoSEQ multiplex PCR, the TCRdb table keeps only in-frame clones and is missing some. Here the sample spans about 70,000 clones, about 82% being singletons. The TCR was taken from a woman aged 55-70 years with acute or convalescent COVID-19. Input material: peripheral blood. V gene TRBV19 combines with J gene TRBJ2-5; TRBD2 matches at 8 bases. The CDR3, as DNA: TGTGCCAGTAGTATATTGATAGCGGGGATATGGGAGACCCAGTACTTC. It specifies CASSILIAGIWETQYF.